The sequence of this TCR beta chain was determined in a study of shared clonotypes between healthy human individuals. General observations from the study: What naive subsets generally showed was a larger estimated richness than memory subsets showed. Some clonotypes were shared by all four sorted-subset donors, while others were not shared. The non-shared ones had lower generation probabilities than the shared ones.

There are 16 residues in the CDR3. Germline CDR1 KGHSH, CDR2 LQKENI. The ends were cut back, 0 bases at V and 4 bases at J, with 15 bases in the middle. In the source study's methods: Sequence data from immunoSEQ were junction-only and lacked quality scores; consequently, filtering differed. Libraries were prepared by immunoSEQ multiplex PCR; TCRdb keeps only in-frame clonotypes and omits some of them. V, J and clone size reflect that table, while D and trimming were determined from the DNA. The data hold around 2.1 million clones, with around 95% observed a single time. Regarding this clone: The antigen is unknown.

The sample comprised naive CD4+ T cells sorted from blood. Subset reported: CD45RA+ positively selected. The TCR sequence derives from a man between 18 and 29 years old in good health. The chain couples TRBV18 to TRBJ1-1, with TRBD1 as a possible D gene (5 bases). CDR3 sequence (DNA): TGTGCCAGCTCACCACCGGTGGGGTTCGGGGGCACTGAAGCTTTCTTT. This translates into CASSPPVGFGGTEAFF.